This passage covers 18 T cell receptor beta chains from one sample sequenced in a study of cytomegalovirus exposure and HLA in healthy donors (dated by TCRdb to about 2017). The method behind the library was the immunoSEQ multiplex PCR assay. A mixture of 60 forward primers for TCR Vbeta segments and 13 reverse primers for TCR Jbeta segments was used in the multiplex PCR. The clones in this table, taken by TCRdb from immuneACCESS, are in-frame only. Not every clone is retained; where verified, under half of the shortfall comes from an unresolved V gene, and the cause of the rest is unknown. The sample table lists under 150,000 clones, around four fifths of them with a count of one. The ten largest clones take up roughly 8% of the sample. Material for sequencing was PBMCs. Receptors originate from a woman aged 45-65 years in good health and CMV-seropositive.

V usage is TRBV4-2 and J usage is TRBJ1-2, with 8 bases identical to TRBD1. Germline CDR1 LGHNA, CDR2 YNFKEQ. The V and J ends lost 4 bases and 4 bases, in that order; junction bases with no gene match: 8. This CDR3 comprises 15 residues. For the CDR3, the DNA is TGTGCCAGCAGCCCAACGACAGGGGCCAGCTATGGCTACACCTTC. Translated, it gives CASSPTTGASYGYTF.

This sequence joins TRBV30 and TRBJ1-3, with D unclear. Germline CDR1 GTSNPN, CDR2 SVGIG (reference sequence). CDR3 length equals 13 residues. Trimming stripped 1 base from V and 0 bases from J, with 4 bases between. CDR3 amino acids: CAWSANSGNTIYF. CDR3 coding DNA: TGTGCCTGGAGTGCAAACTCTGGAAACACCATATATTTT.

V gene TRBV5-1 combines with J gene TRBJ2-7, with a possible D match to TRBD1 (6 bases). CDR3 size: 13 residues. The V end was cut by 4 bases, the J end by 3 bases, with 11 bases between. Germline values: CDR1 SGHRS, CDR2 YFSETQ. The DNA of the CDR3 is TGCGCCAGCAGCCTGTTGGACAGCTACGAGCAGTACTTC. This encodes CASSLLDSYEQYF.

DNA of the CDR3: TGCGCCAGCAGCTACGGGTTAGCGGAGTCAGATACGCAGTATTTT. Translation: CASSYGLAESDTQYF. V and J are TRBV5-1 and TRBJ2-3; possible D gene TRBD2, 6 bases. This CDR3 region has 15 residues. V lost 3 bases, J lost 4 bases, and 15 bases lay in between. Germline loops: CDR1 SGHRS, CDR2 YFSETQ.

The chain combines TRBV7-9 with TRBJ2-1, with a weak D call TRBD1 (5 bases). This CDR3 has 18 amino acids. Trimming took 2 bases from V and 4 from J, leaving 21 bases between them. Germline V gives CDR1 SEHNR, CDR2 FQNEAQ (reference sequence). CDR3 amino acids: CASSLPAQAAQGYNEQFF. The CDR3 DNA reads TGTGCCAGCAGCTTACCCGCTCAGGCGGCTCAGGGATACAATGAGCAGTTCTTC.

This clone was observed once. V is TRBV5-1 and J is TRBJ1-1, with D uncertain. The V gene's germline CDR1 is SGHRS and CDR2 YFSETQ. The CDR3 totals 13 residues. V was shortened by 2 bases and J by 1 base, with 6 bases between the two germline ends. This CDR3 is CASSLQQNTEAFF. The CDR3 coding sequence is TGCGCCAGCAGCTTACAGCAGAACACTGAAGCTTTCTTT. The full variable domain, with the rest looked up from reference TRBV5-1 and TRBJ1-1, is KAGVTQTPRYLIKTRGQQVTLSCSPISGHRSVSWYQQTPGQGLQFLFEYFSETQRNKGNFPGRFSGRQFSNSRSEMNVSTLELGDSALYLCASSLQQNTEAFFGQGTRLTVV.

The chain employs TRBV2 and TRBJ2-3; D not certain. Germline V gives CDR1 SNHLY, CDR2 FYNNEI. V lost 6 bases and J lost 2, with 9 bases in between. CDR3 length: 13 residues. For the CDR3, the DNA is TGTGCCAGCAGCGAATTAGTCACAGATACGCAGTATTTT. Amino acid sequence: CASSELVTDTQYF.

This sequence joins TRBV30 and TRBJ2-7; the match to TRBD1 covers 10 bases. This CDR3 contains 13 residues. J lost 6 bases, V lost 8 bases, and 10 bases had no gene match. The germline CDR1 and CDR2 sequences are GTSNPN and SVGIG (reference sequence). CDR3 loop: CAGEGQGYGEQYF. DNA of the CDR3: TGTGCCGGAGAGGGACAGGGGTACGGCGAGCAGTACTTC.

V usage is TRBV6-5 and J usage is TRBJ2-5; 10 bases agree with TRBD2. The CDR3 has 14 amino acids. The ends lost 8 bases at V and 3 bases at J; junction bases unmatched: 6. The V gene's germline CDR1 is MNHEY and CDR2 SVGAGI. CDR3: CASESGGAEETQYF. CDR3 sequence (DNA): TGTGCCAGCGAGAGCGGGGGGGCCGAAGAGACCCAGTACTTC.

Only one count was recorded for this clone. The rearrangement uses TRBV6-4 and TRBJ2-3; TRBD2 aligns across 7 bases. V shed 3 bases and J 2 bases; nucleotides not matched to a gene: 5. This CDR3 is built from 15 residues. Germline V lookup: CDR1 MRHNA, CDR2 SNTAGT. The CDR3 DNA reads TGTGCCAGCAGTGAATCAAGCGGGAACACAGATACGCAGTATTTT. Protein sequence: CASSESSGNTDTQYF.

This rearrangement joins TRBV6-5 to TRBJ1-1; TRBD1 matches 7 bases. The CDR3 contains 11 residues. V was clipped by 8 bases and J by 6 bases; unmatched bases: 3. CDR1 is MNHEY, CDR2 SVGAGI, per germline. CDR3 protein: CASRTGAEAFF. The CDR3 DNA reads as TGTGCCAGCCGGACAGGAGCTGAAGCTTTCTTT.

By share, this clone ranks as large. The chain joins TRBV5-4 to TRBJ2-7; TRBD1 matches at 9 bases. Looked up from germline, CDR1 is SGHNT and CDR2 is YYREEE (reference sequence). The CDR3 totals 16 residues. J lost 4 bases, V lost 0 bases, and 8 bases had no gene match. CDR3 protein: CASSLAGWTGAYEQYF. In DNA, the CDR3 is TGTGCCAGCAGCTTGGCCGGGTGGACAGGGGCGTACGAGCAGTACTTC.

The chain joins TRBV7-2 to TRBJ2-3, with 8 bases identical to TRBD2. Trimming cost V 0 bases and J 1 base; bases outside gene matches: 3. Germline CDR1 reads SGHTA; CDR2 reads FQGNSA. The CDR3 extends over 16 amino acids. CDR3 sequence reads: CASSLAPGGGTDTQYF. The CDR3 DNA reads as TGTGCCAGCAGCTTAGCGCCGGGGGGGGGCACAGATACGCAGTATTTT. Together with reference TRBV7-2 and TRBJ2-3, the CDR3 gives the full variable domain: GAGVSQSPSNKVTEKGKDVELRCDPISGHTALYWYRQSLGQGLEFLIYFQGNSAPDKSGLPSDRFSAERTGGSVSTLTIQRTQQEDSAVYLCASSLAPGGGTDTQYFGPGTRLTVL.

CDR3 sequence: CASSRTSGRTYQETQYF. CDR3 DNA: TGTGCCAGCAGCCGGACTAGCGGGAGGACGTACCAAGAGACCCAGTACTTC. The rearrangement links TRBV2 to TRBJ2-5; TRBD2 matches 14 bases. This CDR3 region has 17 residues. Trimming at V came to 6 bases and at J to 0 bases, leaving 6 bases not matched to a gene. The germline CDR1 and CDR2 sequences are SNHLY and FYNNEI.

The V and J genes are TRBV6-5 and TRBJ2-5, with 7 bases that match TRBD1. CDR3 length equals 13 residues. The germline gives CDR1 MNHEY, CDR2 SVGAGI. Germline trimming cut 0 bases from V and 13 bases from J; bases unmatched to any gene: 8. The CDR3 is CASSYSKLDRVYF. The CDR3 nucleotides are TGTGCCAGCAGTTACTCGAAGCTTGACAGGGTGTACTTC.

The chain is built from TRBV7-3 and TRBJ1-2; no clear D. Per germline, CDR1 SGHTA and CDR2 FQGTGA. The CDR3 consists of 13 residues. V lost 5 bases and J 4 bases, leaving 11 bases between the germline ends. CDR3 nucleotides: TGTGCCAGCAGCAAAGGCAGGCTCTATGGCTACACCTTC. Its protein product is CASSKGRLYGYTF. Using reference TRBV7-3 and TRBJ1-2 for the parts outside the CDR3, the full variable domain is GAGVSQTPSNKVTEKGKYVELRCDPISGHTALYWYRQSLGQGPEFLIYFQGTGAADDSGLPNDRFFAVRPEGSVSTLKIQRTERGDSAVYLCASSKGRLYGYTFGSGTRLTVV.

This clone showed up just a few times. The rearrangement links TRBV9 to TRBJ1-2, with 9 positions matching TRBD1. This CDR3 has 14 residues. V shed 4 bases and J 2 bases; nucleotides not matched to a gene: 3. In germline, CDR1 is SGDLS, CDR2 YYNGEE. DNA for the CDR3: TGTGCCAGCAGCCCGGGACAGGGAAACTATGGCTACACCTTC. Its translation: CASSPGQGNYGYTF. Together with reference TRBV9 and TRBJ1-2, the CDR3 gives the full variable domain: DSGVTQTPKHLITATGQRVTLRCSPRSGDLSVYWYQQSLDQGLQFLIQYYNGEERAKGNILERFSAQQFPDLHSELNLSSLELGDSALYFCASSPGQGNYGYTFGSGTRLTVV.

The chain has TRBV28 and TRBJ2-7; the match to TRBD1 covers 12 bases. The V gene end was trimmed by 7 bases and the J gene end by 3 bases; junction bases not matched to a gene: 7. The germline CDR1 and CDR2 sequences are MDHEN and SYDVKM. This CDR3 is built from 15 residues. In DNA, the CDR3 is TGTGCCAGCAACCTCGGGACAGGGGGCCGCTACGAGCAGTACTTC. It yields the protein CASNLGTGGRYEQYF.